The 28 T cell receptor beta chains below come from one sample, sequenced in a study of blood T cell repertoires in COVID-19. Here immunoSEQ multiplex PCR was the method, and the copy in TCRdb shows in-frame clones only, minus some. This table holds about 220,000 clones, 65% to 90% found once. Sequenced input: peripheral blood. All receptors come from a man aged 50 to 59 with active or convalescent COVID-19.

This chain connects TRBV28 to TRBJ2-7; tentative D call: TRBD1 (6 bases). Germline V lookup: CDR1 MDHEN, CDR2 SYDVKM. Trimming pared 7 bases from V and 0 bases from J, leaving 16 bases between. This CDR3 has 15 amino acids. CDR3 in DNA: TGTGCCAGCACCACCCCAGGGGCCCGCTCCTACGAGCAGTACTTC. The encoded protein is CASTTPGARSYEQYF.

The CDR3 sequence is CASSLDKGLNNEQFF. CDR3 in DNA: TGTGCCAGCAGCCTCGATAAAGGACTCAACAATGAGCAGTTCTTC. This chain uses TRBV7-2 with TRBJ2-1, with a weak D call TRBD2 (5 bases). CDR3 length: 15 amino acids. Trimming removed 5 bases at V and 5 bases at J, with 16 bases between. CDR1 SGHTA and CDR2 FQGNSA come from the germline V gene. The full variable domain, completed using reference TRBV7-2 and TRBJ2-1, is GAGVSQSPSNKVTEKGKDVELRCDPISGHTALYWYRQSLGQGLEFLIYFQGNSAPDKSGLPSDRFSAERTGGSVSTLTIQRTQQEDSAVYLCASSLDKGLNNEQFFGPGTRLTVL.

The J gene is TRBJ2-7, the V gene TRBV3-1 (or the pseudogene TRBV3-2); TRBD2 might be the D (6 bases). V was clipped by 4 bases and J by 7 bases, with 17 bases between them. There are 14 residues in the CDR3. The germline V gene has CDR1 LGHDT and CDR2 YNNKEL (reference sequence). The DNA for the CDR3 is TGTGCCAGCAGCCTACGGGACTCGCCCGGAGAGCAGTACGTC. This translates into CASSLRDSPGEQYV.

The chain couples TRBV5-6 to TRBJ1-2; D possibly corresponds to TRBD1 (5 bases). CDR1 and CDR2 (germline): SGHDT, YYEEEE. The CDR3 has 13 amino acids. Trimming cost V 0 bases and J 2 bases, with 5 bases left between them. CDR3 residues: CASSLAGNYGYTF. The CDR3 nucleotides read TGTGCCAGCAGCTTGGCAGGGAACTATGGCTACACCTTC.

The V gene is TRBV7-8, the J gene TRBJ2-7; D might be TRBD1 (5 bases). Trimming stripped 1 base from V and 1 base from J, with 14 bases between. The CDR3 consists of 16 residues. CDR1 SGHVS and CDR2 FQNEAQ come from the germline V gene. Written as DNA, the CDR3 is TGTGCCAGCAGCTTAGGAAACTCAGGGTTATCCTACGAGCAGTACGTC. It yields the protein CASSLGNSGLSYEQYV.

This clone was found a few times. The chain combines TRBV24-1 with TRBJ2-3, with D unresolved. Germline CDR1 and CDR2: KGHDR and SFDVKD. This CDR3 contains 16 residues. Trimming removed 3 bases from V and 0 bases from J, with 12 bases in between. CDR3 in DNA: TGTGCCACCAGTGATCCTACAGCAACAAGCACAGATACGCAGTATTTT. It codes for CATSDPTATSTDTQYF.

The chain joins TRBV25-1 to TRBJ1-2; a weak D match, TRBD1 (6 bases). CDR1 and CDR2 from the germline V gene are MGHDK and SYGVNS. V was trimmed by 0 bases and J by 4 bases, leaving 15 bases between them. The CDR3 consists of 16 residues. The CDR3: CASSEYIQGGRYGYTF. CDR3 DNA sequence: TGTGCCAGCAGTGAATATATACAGGGTGGGCGCTATGGCTACACCTTC.

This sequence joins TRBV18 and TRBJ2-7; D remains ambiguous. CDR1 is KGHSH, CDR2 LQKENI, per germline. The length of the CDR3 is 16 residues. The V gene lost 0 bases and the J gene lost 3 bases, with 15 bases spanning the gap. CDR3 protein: CASSPPRTSSFYEQYF. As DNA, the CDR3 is TGTGCCAGCTCACCACCCCGAACTTCGAGCTTCTACGAGCAGTACTTC.

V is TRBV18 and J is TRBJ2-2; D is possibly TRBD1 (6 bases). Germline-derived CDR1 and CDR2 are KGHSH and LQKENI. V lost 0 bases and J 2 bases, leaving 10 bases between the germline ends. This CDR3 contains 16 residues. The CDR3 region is CASSPPNRDNTGELFF. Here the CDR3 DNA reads TGTGCCAGCTCACCACCGAACAGGGACAACACCGGGGAGCTGTTTTTT.

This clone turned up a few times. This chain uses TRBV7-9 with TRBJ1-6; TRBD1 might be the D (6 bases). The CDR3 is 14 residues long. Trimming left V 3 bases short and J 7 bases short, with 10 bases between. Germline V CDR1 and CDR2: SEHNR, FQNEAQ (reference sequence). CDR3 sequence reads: CASSFDRTNSPLHF. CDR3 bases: TGTGCCAGCAGCTTTGACAGGACAAATTCACCCCTCCACTTT.

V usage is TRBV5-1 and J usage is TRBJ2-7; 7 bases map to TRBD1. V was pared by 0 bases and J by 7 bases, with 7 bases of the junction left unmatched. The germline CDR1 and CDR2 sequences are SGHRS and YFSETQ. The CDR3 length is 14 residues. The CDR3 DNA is TGCGCCAGCAGCTTGGGCGACAGGGCCTCTGAGCAGTACGTC. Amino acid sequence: CASSLGDRASEQYV.

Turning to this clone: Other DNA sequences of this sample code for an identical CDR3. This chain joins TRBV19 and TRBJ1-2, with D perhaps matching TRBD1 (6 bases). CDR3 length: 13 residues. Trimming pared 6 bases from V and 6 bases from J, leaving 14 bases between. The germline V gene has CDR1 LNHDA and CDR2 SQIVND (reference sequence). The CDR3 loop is CASSLQGRDGYTF. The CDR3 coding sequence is TGTGCCAGTAGCCTACAGGGACGGGATGGCTACACCTTC.

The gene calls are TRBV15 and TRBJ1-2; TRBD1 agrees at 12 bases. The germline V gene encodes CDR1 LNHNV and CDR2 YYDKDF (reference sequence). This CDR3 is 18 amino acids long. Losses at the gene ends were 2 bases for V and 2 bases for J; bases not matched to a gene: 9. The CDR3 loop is CATSRLGTGTGGNYGYTF. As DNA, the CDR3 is TGTGCCACCAGCAGACTTGGAACCGGGACAGGGGGCAACTATGGCTACACCTTC.

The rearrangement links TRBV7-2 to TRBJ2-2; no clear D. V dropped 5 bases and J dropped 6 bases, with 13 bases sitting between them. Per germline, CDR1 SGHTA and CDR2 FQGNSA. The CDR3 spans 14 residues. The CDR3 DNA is TGTGCCAGCAGCCCTTTCGCGGTCGCCGGGGAGCTGTTTTTT. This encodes CASSPFAVAGELFF.

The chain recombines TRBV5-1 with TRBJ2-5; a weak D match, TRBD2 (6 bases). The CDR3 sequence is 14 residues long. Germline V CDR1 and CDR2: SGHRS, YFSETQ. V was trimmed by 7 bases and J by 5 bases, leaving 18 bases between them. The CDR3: CASCTGTPGETQYF. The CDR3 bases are TGCGCCAGCTGTACCGGGACTCCTGGGGAGACCCAGTACTTC.

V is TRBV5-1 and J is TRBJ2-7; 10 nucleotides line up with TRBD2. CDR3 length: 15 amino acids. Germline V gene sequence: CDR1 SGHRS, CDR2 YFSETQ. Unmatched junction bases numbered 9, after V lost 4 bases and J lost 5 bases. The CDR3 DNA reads TGCGCCAGCAGCCCTACTAGCGGGAATTACCACGAGCAGTACTTC. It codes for CASSPTSGNYHEQYF.

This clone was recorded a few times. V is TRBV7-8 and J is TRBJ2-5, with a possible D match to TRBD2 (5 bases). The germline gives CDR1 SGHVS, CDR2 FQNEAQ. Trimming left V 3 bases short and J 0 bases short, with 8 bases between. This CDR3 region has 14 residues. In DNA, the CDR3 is TGTGCCAGCAGCTTCAGCGGCAACCAAGAGACCCAGTACTTC. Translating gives CASSFSGNQETQYF.

CDR3 sequence: CATKTGTVRTDTQYF. As DNA, the CDR3 is TGTGCCACTAAAACCGGGACAGTAAGGACAGATACGCAGTATTTT. The chain employs TRBV10-3 and TRBJ2-3; 7 bases are shared with TRBD1. The CDR3 is 15 residues long. J gave up 3 bases and V 10 bases, and 13 bases lay outside the gene matches. Germline V CDR1 and CDR2: ENHRY, SYGVKD.

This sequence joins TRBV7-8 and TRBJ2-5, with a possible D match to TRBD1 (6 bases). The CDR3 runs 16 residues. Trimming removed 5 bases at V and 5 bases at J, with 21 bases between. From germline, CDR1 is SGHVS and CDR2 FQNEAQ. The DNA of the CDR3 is TGTGCCAGCAGCGCAGACAGGCATGTTCGTAGGGAGACCCAGTACTTC. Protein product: CASSADRHVRRETQYF.

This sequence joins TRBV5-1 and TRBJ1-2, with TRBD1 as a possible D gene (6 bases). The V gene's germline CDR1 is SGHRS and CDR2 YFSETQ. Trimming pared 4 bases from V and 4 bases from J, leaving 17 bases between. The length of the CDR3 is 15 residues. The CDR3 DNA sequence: TGCGCCAGCAGCCAGACCATGACAGGCTTCTATGGCTACACCTTC. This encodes CASSQTMTGFYGYTF.

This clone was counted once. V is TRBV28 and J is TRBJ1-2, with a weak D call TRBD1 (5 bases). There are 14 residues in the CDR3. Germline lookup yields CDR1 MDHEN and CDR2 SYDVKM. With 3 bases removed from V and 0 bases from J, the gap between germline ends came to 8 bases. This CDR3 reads CASSFDSANYGYTF. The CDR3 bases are TGTGCCAGCAGTTTCGACAGCGCTAACTATGGCTACACCTTC.

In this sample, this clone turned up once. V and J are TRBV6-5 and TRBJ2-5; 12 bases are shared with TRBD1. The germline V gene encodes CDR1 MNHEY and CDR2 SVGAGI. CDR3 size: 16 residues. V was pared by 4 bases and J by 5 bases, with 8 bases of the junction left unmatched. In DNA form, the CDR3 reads TGTGCCAGCAGTTCCCCGGGACAGGGGGCGAGGGAGACCCAGTACTTC. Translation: CASSSPGQGARETQYF.

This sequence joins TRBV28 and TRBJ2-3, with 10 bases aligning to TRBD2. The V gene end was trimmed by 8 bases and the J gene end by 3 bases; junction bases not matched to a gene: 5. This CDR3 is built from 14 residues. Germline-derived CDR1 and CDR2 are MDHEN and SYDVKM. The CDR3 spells CASGPGLATDTQYF. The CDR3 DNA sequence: TGTGCCAGCGGCCCGGGACTAGCGACAGATACGCAGTATTTT.

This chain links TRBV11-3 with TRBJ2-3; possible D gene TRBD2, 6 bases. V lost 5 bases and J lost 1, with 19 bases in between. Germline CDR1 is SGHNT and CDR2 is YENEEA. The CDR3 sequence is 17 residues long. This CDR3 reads CASSPVGARDGTDTQYF. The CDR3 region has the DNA TGTGCCAGCAGCCCCGTAGGTGCGCGGGACGGCACAGATACGCAGTATTTT.

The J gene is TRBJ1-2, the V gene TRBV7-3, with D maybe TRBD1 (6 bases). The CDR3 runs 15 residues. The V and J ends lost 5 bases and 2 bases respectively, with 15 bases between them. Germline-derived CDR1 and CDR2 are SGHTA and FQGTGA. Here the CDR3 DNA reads TGTGCCAGCAGCGTAGGGCCGGGACAAAACTATGGCTACACCTTC. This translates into CASSVGPGQNYGYTF.

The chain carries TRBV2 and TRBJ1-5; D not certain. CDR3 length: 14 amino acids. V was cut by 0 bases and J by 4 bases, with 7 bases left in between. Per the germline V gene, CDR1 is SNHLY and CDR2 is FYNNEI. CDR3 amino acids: CASSEATRNQPQHF. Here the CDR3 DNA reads TGTGCCAGCAGTGAAGCAACCAGGAATCAGCCCCAGCATTTT.

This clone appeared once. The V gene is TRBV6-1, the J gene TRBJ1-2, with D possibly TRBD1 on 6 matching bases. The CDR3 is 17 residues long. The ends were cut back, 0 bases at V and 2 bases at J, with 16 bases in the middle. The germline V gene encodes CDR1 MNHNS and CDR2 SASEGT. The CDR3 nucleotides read TGTGCCAGCAGTGAAGCGACAACCTCTACAGGGAACTATGGCTACACCTTC. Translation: CASSEATTSTGNYGYTF.

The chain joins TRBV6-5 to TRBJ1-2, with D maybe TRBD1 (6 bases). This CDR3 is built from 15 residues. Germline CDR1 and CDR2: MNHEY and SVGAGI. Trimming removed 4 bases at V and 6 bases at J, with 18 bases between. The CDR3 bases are TGTGCCAGCAGTTTCCGACAGGCTGGGGGGGATGGCTACACCTTC. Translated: CASSFRQAGGDGYTF.